The 27 T cell receptor beta chains below were found in one sample sequenced in a study of metastatic and nonmetastatic thyroid tumors. TCRdb re-called the PCR reads with MiXCR. The data contain 25,000 to 30,000 clones, about 15% of them singletons. Patients underwent thyroid surgery, and none had received any treatment before it. Specimen: blood. These receptor sequences come from a female donor with papillary thyroid cancer or a benign thyroid nodule (not recorded which). Some clones in this sample may be carry-over from other donors' samples.

This clone was detected ten times or more. The chain recombines TRBV28 with TRBJ1-2; weak D call: TRBD1 (6 bases). V lost 5 bases to trimming and J lost 6 bases, with 19 bases between them. CDR1 and CDR2 from the germline V gene are MDHEN and SYDVKM. This CDR3 comprises 15 residues. CDR3 DNA sequence: TGTGCCAGCAGTCAACCCTCGACAGGAGGTAATGGCTACACCTTC. As protein: CASSQPSTGGNGYTF.

Ten or more counts support this clone. The chain links TRBV6-4 to TRBJ2-5; 7 nucleotides match TRBD1. The V segment lost 5 bases and the J segment 4 bases; nucleotides outside the gene matches: 10. CDR1 is MRHNA, CDR2 SNTAGT, per germline. CDR3 length equals 15 residues. DNA of the CDR3: TGTGCCAGCAGTCCAACTGACAGGGCAGGAGAGACCCAGTACTTC. This encodes CASSPTDRAGETQYF.

This clone has more than one count but fewer than ten. The J gene is TRBJ2-5, the V gene TRBV12-3 or TRBV12-4, with a tentative D call TRBD1 (7 bases). V was trimmed by 9 bases and J by 2 bases, leaving 13 bases between them. This CDR3 has 13 amino acids. CDR3: CARSQGGQETQYF. Written as DNA, the CDR3 is TGTGCCAGAAGCCAGGGGGGTCAAGAGACCCAGTACTTC.

This clone was detected ten times or more. The CDR3 nucleotides are TGTGCCAGCAGCATGGGAGACCACTCCTACGAGCAGTACTTC. Amino acid sequence: CASSMGDHSYEQYF. The V gene is TRBV28, the J gene TRBJ2-7; the D gene is possibly TRBD2 (5 bases). The V end lost 6 bases, the J end lost 0 bases, and 12 bases lay between the germline ends. The CDR3 totals 14 residues. Germline V gene lookup returns CDR1 MDHEN and CDR2 SYDVKM. Based on the CDR3 plus reference TRBV28 and TRBJ2-7, the full variable domain is DVKVTQSSRYLVKRTGEKVFLECVQDMDHENMFWYRQDPGLGLRLIYFSYDVKMKEKGDIPEGYSVSREKKERFSLILESASTNQTSMYLCASSMGDHSYEQYFGPGTRLTVT.

By its share, this clone is medium-sized. This sequence joins TRBV11-1 and TRBJ2-7, with D unclear. Germline CDR1 reads SGHAT; CDR2 reads FQDESV (reference sequence). This CDR3 comprises 13 residues. The V end lost 4 bases, the J end lost 3 bases, and 10 bases lay between the germline ends. CDR3 DNA sequence: TGTGCCAGCAGCTCGACCTGGGGCTACGAGCAGTACTTC. It is translated as CASSSTWGYEQYF.

This clone appeared many times. This clone may be a read error of a much larger clone one base away. V usage is TRBV6-1 and J usage is TRBJ2-4; D perhaps matches TRBD2 (5 bases). The CDR3 is 16 amino acids. V lost 2 bases to trimming and J lost 2 bases, with 13 bases between them. Germline V gene lookup returns CDR1 MNHNS and CDR2 SASEGT. The CDR3 sequence is CASSESPGGSKNIQYF. The CDR3 DNA follows: TGTGCCAGCAGTGAATCTCCGGGCGGGTCCAAAAACATTCAGTACTTC.

This clone was counted ten times or more. V usage is TRBV20-1 and J usage is TRBJ1-1; 8 positions match TRBD1. The CDR3 extends over 15 amino acids. Germline CDR1 DFQATT, CDR2 SNEGSKA (reference sequence). V lost 0 bases and J lost 1; bases outside the gene matches: 4. CDR3 residues: CSARDLGTGNTEAFF. CDR3 in DNA: TGCAGTGCTAGAGATCTAGGGACAGGGAACACTGAAGCTTTCTTT.

This clone was counted many times. Other nucleotide sequences in the sample specify the same CDR3. The V and J genes are TRBV7-8 and TRBJ2-3, with 8 bases identical to TRBD2. This CDR3 spans 14 amino acids. Germline CDR1 is SGHVS and CDR2 is FQNEAQ. After removal of 0 bases from V and 5 bases from J, the junction contained 1 base not matched to a gene. In nucleotides, the CDR3 is TGTGCCAGCAGCTTAGCGCTAGCGGGAGATACGCAGTATTTT. Translated, it gives CASSLALAGDTQYF.

This clone was recorded at least ten times. J is TRBJ1-3 and V is TRBV7-2; D unresolved. The CDR3 runs to 13 residues. The germline CDR1 and CDR2 sequences are SGHTA and FQGNSA. V dropped 5 bases and J dropped 0 bases, with 5 bases sitting between them. CDR3 in amino acids: CASSPTSGNTIYF. CDR3 nucleotide sequence: TGTGCCAGCAGCCCGACCTCTGGAAACACCATATATTTT.

This clone was counted ten times or more. V is TRBV27 and J is TRBJ2-1; D gene ambiguous. V was cut by 5 bases and J by 5 bases, with 10 bases left in between. Germline-derived CDR1 and CDR2 are MNHEY and SMNVEV (reference sequence). The length of the CDR3 is 13 residues. CDR3 nucleotides: TGTGCCAGCAGTCTACGATTTAACAATGAGCAGTTCTTC. Its translation: CASSLRFNNEQFF.

Ten or more counts support this clone. This chain links TRBV5-6 with TRBJ2-6; unclear D gene. The CDR3 contains 14 residues. Germline values: CDR1 SGHDT, CDR2 YYEEEE. Trimming cost V 3 bases and J 4 bases, with 8 bases left between them. CDR3: CASSYRAGANVLTF. The CDR3 region has the DNA TGTGCCAGCAGCTATCGGGCCGGGGCCAACGTCCTGACTTTC. Variable domain in full (rest from reference TRBV5-6 and TRBJ2-6): DAGVTQSPTHLIKTRGQQVTLRCSPKSGHDTVSWYQQALGQGPQFIFQYYEEEERQRGNFPDRFSGHQFPNYSSELNVNALLLGDSALYLCASSYRAGANVLTFGAGSRLTVL.

This clone appeared many times. Other DNA sequences of this sample code for an identical CDR3. This sequence joins TRBV7-2 and TRBJ1-5, with TRBD1 matching over 9 bases. The junction had 5 bases not matched to a gene; V was cut back by 1 base and J by 7 bases. Looked up from germline, CDR1 is SGHTA and CDR2 is FQGNSA. This CDR3 is built from 15 residues. The CDR3 coding sequence is TGTGCCAGCAGCTTAGGGGACAGGGTTGGGCAGCCCCAGCATTTT. It is translated as CASSLGDRVGQPQHF.

This clone was observed at least ten times. V and J are TRBV28 and TRBJ2-3; 7 nucleotides match TRBD2. CDR1 MDHEN and CDR2 SYDVKM come from the germline V gene. The CDR3 runs to 16 residues. Losses at the gene ends were 10 bases for V and 1 base for J; bases not matched to a gene: 14. CDR3 coding DNA: TGTGCCAACACTAGCGAGAACACGTGTGGCACAGATACGCAGTATTTT. Translating it yields CANTSENTCGTDTQYF. The full variable domain, in which reference TRBV28 and TRBJ2-3 provide the parts outside the CDR3, is DVKVTQSSRYLVKRTGEKVFLECVQDMDHENMFWYRQDPGLGLRLIYFSYDVKMKEKGDIPEGYSVSREKKERFSLILESASTNQTSMYLCANTSENTCGTDTQYFGPGTRLTVL.

The chain carries TRBV20-1 and TRBJ2-7, with 8 bases aligning to TRBD2. CDR1 is DFQATT, CDR2 SNEGSKA, per germline (reference sequence). This CDR3 is 13 amino acids long. The V gene end was trimmed by 8 bases and the J gene end by 7 bases; junction bases not matched to a gene: 13. In nucleotides, the CDR3 is TGCAGTACGGGGGGGTACGTTTCGGGAGAGCAGTACTTC. As protein: CSTGGYVSGEQYF.

The chain links TRBV2 to TRBJ1-5; no firm D call. Germline CDR1 SNHLY, CDR2 FYNNEI. The CDR3 length is 14 residues. Trimming stripped 2 bases from V and 7 bases from J, with 12 bases between. The DNA of the CDR3 is TGTGCCAGCAGTGAAATGGCAAGGCGGCAGCCCCAGCATTTT. Amino acids: CASSEMARRQPQHF.

The CDR3 loop is CASSYTEGSGNTIYF. The CDR3 nucleotides read TGTGCCAGCAGCTACACCGAAGGCTCTGGAAACACCATATATTTT. V usage is TRBV2 and J usage is TRBJ1-3; no firm D call. This CDR3 is 15 amino acids long. The germline gives CDR1 SNHLY, CDR2 FYNNEI. Trimming cost V 6 bases and J 0 bases, with 12 bases left between them.

This clone was counted many times. V gene TRBV2 combines with J gene TRBJ2-2; 11 positions match TRBD2. The J segment lost 8 bases and the V segment lost 1 base, leaving 3 bases of the junction unmatched. The CDR3 totals 15 residues. Germline V CDR1 and CDR2: SNHLY, FYNNEI. The CDR3 nucleotides are TGTGCCAGCAGTGAAGGGGCTAGCGGGAGGGGGGAGCTGTTTTTT. It codes for CASSEGASGRGELFF.

The gene calls are TRBV6-2 or TRBV6-3 and TRBJ2-7; the match to TRBD1 covers 7 bases. CDR1 is MNHEY, CDR2 SVGEGT, per germline. This CDR3 has 12 amino acids. CDR3 DNA: TGTGTGACACAGGGACAGAACTACGAGCAGTACTTC. Translation gives CVTQGQNYEQYF.

This clone was recorded many times. The V and J genes are TRBV20-1 and TRBJ2-7, with 9 bases that match TRBD2. V gave up 0 bases and J gave up 3 bases; unmatched junction bases: 6. CDR3 length equals 15 residues. Germline-derived CDR1 and CDR2 are DFQATT and SNEGSKA (reference sequence). The CDR3 DNA reads TGCAGTGCTAGAGAAAGCGGGAGGAGGGTCTACGAGCAGTACTTC. It is translated as CSARESGRRVYEQYF.

The V call is TRBV19, the J call TRBJ2-2, with TRBD1 matching 7 bases. The CDR3 contains 17 residues. Germline V lookup: CDR1 LNHDA, CDR2 SQIVND (reference sequence). With 3 bases clipped from V and 6 bases from J, the junction kept 13 bases outside the gene matches. CDR3 in amino acids: CASSMSHRGALAGELFF. The CDR3 region has the DNA TGTGCCAGTAGTATGTCCCACAGGGGCGCATTGGCCGGGGAGCTGTTTTTT.

As for this clone: One end of the junction fails to match germline, which may point to a read error. J is TRBJ2-7 and V is TRBV6-2 or TRBV6-3, with TRBD2 identical over 7 bases. CDR1 MNHEY and CDR2 SVGEGT come from the germline V gene. There are 20 residues in the CDR3. This chain's CDR3 is CASGYTSERTRSKSSYEQYF. As DNA, the CDR3 is TGTGCCAGCGGTTACACCTCGGAGAGGACTAGATCCAAAAGCTCCTACGAGCAGTATTTC.

The sample holds many counts of this clone. The V and J genes are TRBV4-3 and TRBJ2-1, with D perhaps matching TRBD2 (5 bases). The germline gives CDR1 LGHNA, CDR2 YSLEER. The V end was cut by 1 base, the J end by 0 bases, with 7 bases between. This CDR3 has 15 residues. CDR3 amino acids: CASSQGGSSYNEQFF. The CDR3 nucleotides are TGCGCCAGCAGCCAAGGAGGGAGCTCCTACAATGAGCAGTTCTTC.

This clone was seen ten or more times. V is TRBV29-1 and J is TRBJ1-1; D may be TRBD1 (6 bases). The germline V gene has CDR1 SQVTM and CDR2 ANQGSEA. The CDR3 has 12 amino acids. V was shortened by 7 bases and J by 0 bases, with 9 bases between the two germline ends. The CDR3: CSARGLNTEAFF. In DNA, the CDR3 is TGCAGCGCCAGGGGACTGAACACTGAAGCTTTCTTT.

Of note for this clone: One end of the junction is discordant with germline, which a read error may explain. V usage is TRBV27 and J usage is TRBJ1-5; weak D call: TRBD1 (5 bases). The CDR3 runs 15 residues. Germline lookup yields CDR1 MNHEY and CDR2 SMNVEV (reference sequence). The CDR3 DNA follows: TGTGCCAGCAGCACAGGACGTTATAGCAATCAGCCCCAGCACTTT. This sequence encodes CASSTGRYSNQPQHF.

This clone came up many times. This chain links TRBV30 with TRBJ2-3; 12 bases line up with TRBD2. Germline trimming cut 4 bases from V and 0 bases from J; bases unmatched to any gene: 2. Per germline, CDR1 GTSNPN and CDR2 SVGIG (reference sequence). The CDR3 totals 15 residues. CDR3 residues: CAWIGTSGSTDTQYF. DNA for the CDR3: TGTGCCTGGATAGGGACTAGCGGGAGCACAGATACGCAGTATTTT.

This clone was seen repeatedly, ten times or more. The rearrangement uses TRBV6-5 and TRBJ2-1; D is undetermined. The CDR3 runs 14 residues. Per the germline V gene, CDR1 is MNHEY and CDR2 is SVGAGI. Trimming left V 0 bases short and J 9 bases short, with 12 bases between. Written as DNA, the CDR3 is TGTGCCAGCAGTTACTCTCGCGCGACCAGTGAGCAGTTCTTC. Protein product: CASSYSRATSEQFF.

In this sample, this clone turned up many times. The J gene is TRBJ1-1, the V gene TRBV6-1; D call uncertain. The V end was cut by 7 bases, the J end by 0 bases, with 12 bases between. This CDR3 has 14 amino acids. CDR1 and CDR2 from the germline V gene are MNHNS and SASEGT. The CDR3 protein is CASTPVGLNTEAFF. In nucleotides, the CDR3 is TGTGCCAGCACCCCGGTTGGACTGAACACTGAAGCTTTCTTT.